Below are 25 T cell receptor beta chains sequenced from a single sample in a study of glioma-infiltrating T cells after dendritic cell vaccination. The assay was immunoSEQ multiplex PCR, and TCRdb's table has in-frame clones only and misses some. Of 100,000 or so clones listed, over 75% are singletons. The sample was blood, taken before dendritic cell vaccination. These receptors were taken from a human donor with glioblastoma.

The genes are TRBV4-1 and TRBJ2-7; TRBD2 matches at 12 bases. J was trimmed by 1 base and V by 5 bases; bases with no gene match: 6. Germline V gives CDR1 MGHRA, CDR2 YSYEKL. The CDR3 runs to 16 residues. The CDR3 bases are TGCGCCAGCAGCAGCAGACTAGCGGGAGAGTCCTACGAGCAGTACTTC. Encoded protein: CASSSRLAGESYEQYF.

The rearrangement joins TRBV29-1 to TRBJ2-3, with a tentative D call TRBD1 (6 bases). The CDR3 runs 14 residues. V was cut by 4 bases and J by 1 base, with 12 bases left in between. Germline values: CDR1 SQVTM, CDR2 ANQGSEA. This CDR3 reads CSVVGWTGTDTQYF. The CDR3 bases are TGCAGCGTTGTAGGTTGGACAGGCACAGATACGCAGTATTTT.

The rearrangement uses TRBV7-3 and TRBJ1-2, with 10 positions matching TRBD1. The CDR3 sequence is 14 residues long. V lost 5 bases, J lost 5 bases, and 5 bases stayed unmatched. Germline V gene data show CDR1 as SGHTA and CDR2 as FQGTGA. The CDR3 reads CASSPGQGLYGYTF. CDR3 nucleotides: TGTGCCAGCAGCCCGGGACAGGGGTTATATGGCTACACCTTC.

This sequence joins TRBV2 and TRBJ2-1, with 7 positions matching TRBD2. V shed 3 bases, J shed 4 bases, and the junction held 9 bases outside the gene matches. Germline V gene lookup returns CDR1 SNHLY and CDR2 FYNNEI. This CDR3 contains 16 residues. The CDR3 reads CASSERPGGFYNEQFF. The CDR3 DNA is TGTGCCAGCAGTGAGAGGCCGGGAGGATTTTACAATGAGCAGTTCTTC.

CDR3 nucleotide sequence: TGCGCCAGCAGCACCCAGGGGGGAGTGGAAAACACCATATATTTT. Translated: CASSTQGGVENTIYF. V gene TRBV5-1 combines with J gene TRBJ1-3, with 7 bases matching TRBD1. The V gene end was trimmed by 4 bases and the J gene end by 6 bases; junction bases not matched to a gene: 10. CDR1 is SGHRS and CDR2 is YFSETQ in the germline V gene. This CDR3 region has 15 residues.

The gene calls are TRBV18 and TRBJ1-3; D is ambiguous. The CDR3 spans 13 residues. Looked up from germline, CDR1 is KGHSH and CDR2 is LQKENI. The V and J ends lost 9 bases and 0 bases respectively, with 9 bases between them. CDR3 amino acids: CASYDNSGNTIYF. Here the CDR3 DNA reads TGTGCCAGTTATGACAACTCTGGAAACACCATATATTTT.

Note on this clone: The same CDR3 is also encoded by other DNA sequences in this sample. V is TRBV9 and J is TRBJ2-5; 15 nucleotides line up with TRBD2. This CDR3 comprises 17 residues. Unmatched junction bases numbered 3, after V lost 2 bases and J lost 1 base. From germline, CDR1 is SGDLS and CDR2 YYNGEE. CDR3 bases: TGTGCCAGCAGCGTTGGGACTAGCGGGGGGATCCAAGAGACCCAGTACTTC. It codes for CASSVGTSGGIQETQYF.

This clone was found a few times. A read error is the likely source, as a far larger clone sits one nucleotide away. The chain has TRBV15 and TRBJ1-5; 9 positions agree with TRBD1. This CDR3 comprises 15 residues. Germline V gene data show CDR1 as LNHNV and CDR2 as YYDKDF (reference sequence). CDR3 amino acids: CAPSWDRELNQPQHF. The CDR3 DNA reads TGTGCCCCCAGTTGGGACAGGGAGCTAAATCAGCCCCAGCATTTT.

The chain joins TRBV9 to TRBJ2-3; 16 nucleotides match TRBD2. J lost 5 bases, V lost 3 bases, and 9 bases had no gene match. Germline-derived CDR1 and CDR2 are SGDLS and YYNGEE. The CDR3 is 18 amino acids. CDR3 sequence: CASSETGLAGGHLDTQYF. The CDR3 DNA follows: TGTGCCAGCAGCGAAACGGGACTAGCGGGGGGGCATTTAGATACGCAGTATTTT.

The chain links TRBV7-3 to TRBJ2-2; TRBD1 agrees at 7 bases. Germline-derived CDR1 and CDR2 are SGHTA and FQGTGA. Trimming removed 4 bases from V and 7 bases from J; junction bases left unmatched: 3. The CDR3 runs to 13 residues. The DNA of the CDR3 is TGTGCCAGCAGCTCGACAGGGAACGGGGAGCTGTTTTTT. Its translation: CASSSTGNGELFF. Full variable domain (outside the CDR3, taken from reference TRBV7-3 and TRBJ2-2): GAGVSQTPSNKVTEKGKYVELRCDPISGHTALYWYRQSLGQGPEFLIYFQGTGAADDSGLPNDRFFAVRPEGSVSTLKIQRTERGDSAVYLCASSSTGNGELFFGEGSRLTVL.

The rearrangement uses TRBV29-1 and TRBJ1-2; TRBD1 matches at 8 bases. The J segment lost 5 bases and the V segment lost 3 bases, leaving 5 bases of the junction unmatched. In germline, CDR1 is SQVTM, CDR2 ANQGSEA. The CDR3 covers 13 residues. The CDR3 protein is CSVDPDRDYGYTF. DNA of the CDR3: TGCAGCGTTGATCCGGACAGGGATTATGGCTACACCTTC.

This clone appeared a few times. CDR3 nucleotide sequence: TGTGCCAGCAGCTTAACGAGCTCCTACGAGCAGTACTTC. Translation gives CASSLTSSYEQYF. The chain couples TRBV5-5 to TRBJ2-7; D unclear. Trimming shortened V by 2 bases and J by 0 bases, and 6 bases separated the two germline ends. CDR3 length: 13 amino acids. In germline, CDR1 is SGHKS, CDR2 YYEKEE (reference sequence).

The chain links TRBV19 to TRBJ1-2, with 10 bases identical to TRBD1. Losses at the gene ends were 5 bases for V and 4 bases for J; bases not matched to a gene: 7. Germline values: CDR1 LNHDA, CDR2 SQIVND (reference sequence). This CDR3 spans 15 amino acids. DNA of the CDR3: TGTGCCAGTAGTGCCCGACAGGGGGCGGGCTATGGCTACACCTTC. Its protein product is CASSARQGAGYGYTF.

This clone was picked up one time. The V gene is TRBV27, the J gene TRBJ1-5, with TRBD1 matching over 9 bases. The CDR3 has 18 residues. Trimming cost V 4 bases and J 0 bases; bases outside gene matches: 10. From germline, CDR1 is MNHEY and CDR2 SMNVEV (reference sequence). CDR3 residues: CASSSAGTGHYSNQPQHF. The DNA for the CDR3 is TGTGCCAGCAGTTCCGCCGGGACAGGGCACTATAGCAATCAGCCCCAGCATTTT.

The chain recombines TRBV6-5 with TRBJ2-1; 7 bases are a match to TRBD2. Germline values: CDR1 MNHEY, CDR2 SVGAGI. Germline trimming cut 6 bases from V and 4 bases from J; bases unmatched to any gene: 6. This CDR3 has 14 residues. The CDR3: CASSRGGEYNEQFF. For the CDR3, the DNA is TGTGCCAGCAGCCGCGGGGGAGAGTACAATGAGCAGTTCTTC.

This sequence joins TRBV4-3 and TRBJ2-7, with D perhaps matching TRBD1 (5 bases). CDR3 size: 13 residues. CDR1 is LGHNA, CDR2 YSLEER, per germline. Trimming took off 0 bases at V and 5 bases at J, with 8 bases between the two ends. CDR3 nucleotide sequence: TGCGCCAGCAGCCAAGATTACAGGAACGAGCAGTACTTC. Protein: CASSQDYRNEQYF.

This clone was seen a single time. The rearrangement links TRBV9 to TRBJ1-5; 8 nucleotides match TRBD1. With V trimmed by 2 bases and J by 4 bases, 8 bases remained unmatched. Germline CDR1 and CDR2: SGDLS and YYNGEE. The CDR3 extends over 16 amino acids. The CDR3 DNA reads as TGTGCCAGCAGCGTGGAAGGGACAGGCGGAAATCAGCCCCAGCATTTT. This translates into CASSVEGTGGNQPQHF.

The V call is TRBV9, the J call TRBJ1-3; TRBD1 agrees at 7 bases. CDR3 length: 17 amino acids. V trimming: 0 bases; J trimming: 1 base; junction bases outside the gene matches: 7. Germline CDR1 SGDLS, CDR2 YYNGEE. CDR3 residues: CASSVDPRDSSGNTIYF. Written as DNA, the CDR3 is TGTGCCAGCAGCGTAGACCCAAGGGACAGTTCTGGAAACACCATATATTTT.

The chain recombines TRBV2 with TRBJ1-2; no clear D. The CDR3 is made up of 14 amino acids. From germline, CDR1 is SNHLY and CDR2 FYNNEI. V lost 2 bases, J lost 3 bases, and 10 bases lay in between. Here the CDR3 reads CASSEREQYYGYTF. The CDR3, as DNA: TGTGCCAGCAGTGAAAGGGAGCAGTACTATGGCTACACCTTC. The whole variable domain, filled in from reference TRBV2 and TRBJ1-2, reads EPEVTQTPSHQVTQMGQEVILRCVPISNHLYFYWYRQILGQKVEFLVSFYNNEISEKSEIFDDQFSVERPDGSNFTLKIRSTKLEDSAMYFCASSEREQYYGYTFGSGTRLTVV.

V and J are TRBV29-1 and TRBJ2-4; the match to TRBD1 covers 8 bases. The trim removed 6 bases at V and 0 bases at J, leaving 7 bases unmatched. The germline V gene encodes CDR1 SQVTM and CDR2 ANQGSEA. The CDR3 extends over 15 amino acids. The CDR3 DNA sequence: TGCAGCGTGGAGAGACAGGGGATAGCCAAAAACATTCAGTACTTC. Translation: CSVERQGIAKNIQYF.

The V call is TRBV15, the J call TRBJ1-4, with D uncertain. Germline V CDR1 and CDR2: LNHNV, YYDKDF (reference sequence). The CDR3 covers 15 residues. V shed 0 bases and J shed 10 bases, with 15 bases lying between them. Written as DNA, the CDR3 is TGTGCCACCAGCAGAGATTCCATTCTTGGCGGAAAACTGTTTTTT. Translation gives CATSRDSILGGKLFF.

CDR3 protein: CASSLYRVVYTDTQYF. The CDR3 coding sequence is TGTGCCAGCAGCTTGTACAGGGTAGTGTACACAGATACGCAGTATTTT. The gene calls are TRBV7-9 and TRBJ2-3, with TRBD1 as a possible D gene (6 bases). V gave up 3 bases and J gave up 2 bases, with 15 bases separating them. Germline CDR1 reads SEHNR; CDR2 reads FQNEAQ (reference sequence). This CDR3 region has 16 residues. The variable domain in full, with the rest retrieved from reference TRBV7-9 and TRBJ2-3, is DTGVSQNPRHKITKRGQNVTFRCDPISEHNRLYWYRQTLGQGPEFLTYFQNEAQLEKSRLLSDRFSAERPKGSFSTLEIQRTEQGDSAMYLCASSLYRVVYTDTQYFGPGTRLTVL.

The gene calls are TRBV29-1 and TRBJ2-1; 7 bases agree with TRBD1. The germline gives CDR1 SQVTM, CDR2 ANQGSEA. With V trimmed by 7 bases and J by 8 bases, 11 bases remained unmatched. The CDR3 loop spans 13 amino acids. The CDR3 reads CSARRGQSDEQFF. The CDR3 DNA reads TGCAGCGCTCGAAGGGGGCAGTCTGATGAGCAGTTCTTC.

The J gene is TRBJ1-6, the V gene TRBV9, with TRBD1 as a possible D gene (5 bases). The CDR3 loop spans 15 amino acids. The germline V gene has CDR1 SGDLS and CDR2 YYNGEE. V was pared by 2 bases and J by 7 bases, with 13 bases between. The CDR3 loop is CASSVEGFLNSPLHF. DNA for the CDR3: TGTGCCAGCAGCGTGGAGGGGTTTCTCAATTCACCCCTCCACTTT.

A few counts support this clone. This chain uses TRBV4-3 with TRBJ2-7, with 9 bases lining up with TRBD1. Germline V CDR1 and CDR2: LGHNA, YSLEER. J lost 4 bases, V lost 5 bases, and 6 bases had no gene match. There are 14 residues in the CDR3. CDR3 residues: CASSYDRGKYEQYF. DNA for the CDR3: TGCGCCAGCAGCTACGACAGGGGGAAGTACGAGCAGTACTTC.